This T cell receptor (beta chain) emerged from a study of vaccination and CD4 T cells after COVID-19. For the study at large: Every participant had a vaccine, which was either BNT162b2 or mRNA-1273, given in two doses. The study sampled three convalescent patients at day 14 and again at days 161 to 241 post-vaccination.

TCRdb re-derived calls from the PCR reads in MiXCR, one entry per CDR3 protein. This repertoire shows some 26,000 distinct CDR3 sequences, under 65% found once; its top ten account for roughly 5%. Germline CDR1 and CDR2: MNHNS and SASEGT. The CDR3 sequence is 13 residues long. V dropped 10 bases and J dropped 0 bases, with 12 bases sitting between them. Specified time point: late sampling 161 to 241 days after vaccination in three convalescent patients. The sequences come from CD4+ T cells from blood, collected about 7 months after SARS-CoV-2 vaccination. The V gene is TRBV6-1, the J gene TRBJ1-1, with D perhaps TRBD1 (5 bases). The TCR sequence derives from a human donor who had recovered from COVID-19. CDR3 residues: CATALTVNTEAFF. The CDR3 DNA follows: TGTGCCACCGCCCTGACAGTGAACACTGAAGCTTTCTTT.